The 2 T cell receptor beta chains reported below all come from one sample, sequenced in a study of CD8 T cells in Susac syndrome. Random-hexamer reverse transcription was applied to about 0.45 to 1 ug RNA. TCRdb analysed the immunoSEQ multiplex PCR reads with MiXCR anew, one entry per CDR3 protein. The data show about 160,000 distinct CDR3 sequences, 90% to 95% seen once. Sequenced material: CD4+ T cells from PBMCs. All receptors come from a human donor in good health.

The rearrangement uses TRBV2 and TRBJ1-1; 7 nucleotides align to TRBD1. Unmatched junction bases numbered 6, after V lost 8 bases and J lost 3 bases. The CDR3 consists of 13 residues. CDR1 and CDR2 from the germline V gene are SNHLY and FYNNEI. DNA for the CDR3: TGTGCCAGCCACCGGGACAGCCACACTGAAGCTTTCTTT. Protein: CASHRDSHTEAFF.

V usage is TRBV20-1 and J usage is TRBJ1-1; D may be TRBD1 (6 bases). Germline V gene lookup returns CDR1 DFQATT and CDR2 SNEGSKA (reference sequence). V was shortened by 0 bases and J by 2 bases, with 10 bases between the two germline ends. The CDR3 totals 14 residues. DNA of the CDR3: TGCAGTGCTAGAGATCGGGGGCAAAACACTGAAGCTTTCTTT. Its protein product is CSARDRGQNTEAFF.